This TCR beta chain originates from a study of blood T cell repertoires in COVID-19. Study summary: Acute and convalescent COVID-19 samples came from the United States, Italy and Spain. PBMCs, B-cell-depleted T cells, or T cells were the source of the cDNA or gDNA that made up the material.

In the original workflow: Amplification of reference gene primers was used by the study to estimate nucleated cell counts. Data came from immunoSEQ multiplex PCR; TCRdb stores just in-frame clones and leaves some out. V, J and clone size derive from that table, while D and trimming were established from the DNA sequence. The sample gives 65,000 to 70,000 clones, approximately 86% of which show up once; about 15% is in the top ten. The CDR3 contains 16 residues. The V segment lost 2 bases and the J segment 7 bases; nucleotides outside the gene matches: 8. Looked up from germline, CDR1 is LNHNV and CDR2 is YYDKDF (reference sequence).

The chain couples TRBV15 to TRBJ2-1; 10 positions match TRBD1. The source of this sequence is a man at least 80 years old with active COVID-19. Sequenced: peripheral blood. Here the CDR3 DNA reads TGTGCCACCAGCAGACCCGGGACAGGGGTCCAAAATGAGCAGTTCTTC. Protein sequence: CATSRPGTGVQNEQFF.